This T cell receptor beta chain appears in the sequencing data of a study of cytomegalovirus exposure and HLA in healthy donors. The CDR3 length is 16 residues. Germline-derived CDR1 and CDR2 are MDHEN and SYDVKM. V lost 3 bases and J 0 bases, leaving 12 bases between the germline ends. Some clones are missing from TCRdb's copy, which holds only in-frame ones; the method was immunoSEQ multiplex PCR. The sample lists about 360,000 clones, 75% to 90% seen once, with about 0.8% in the top ten. This clonotype was obtained from a woman younger than 35 in good health and CMV-seronegative. Sequenced: PBMCs. This chain joins TRBV28 and TRBJ2-1, with D tentatively TRBD2 (6 bases). The CDR3 nucleotides are TGTGCCAGCAGTTTCCAAATGGGGGGCTCCTACAATGAGCAGTTCTTC. It translates to CASSFQMGGSYNEQFF.